Below, 27 T cell receptor beta chains from the same sample are listed, as sequenced in a study of STAT3 mutations in large granular lymphocyte leukemia. Sequenced by immunoSEQ multiplex PCR; TCRdb stores in-frame clones only, minus some. The repertoire consists of 35,000 or so clones, with about 88% occurring once and the leading ten covering more than 0.4%. Their target antigens are unknown. Study conclusions and caveats: Every T-cell large granular lymphocyte leukemia patient had at least one immunodominant TCR beta clonotype.

The material sequenced was PBMCs. Receptors originate from a human donor with T large granular lymphocyte leukemia. Some clones in this sample may be carry-over from other donors' samples.

The V call is TRBV7-2, the J call TRBJ2-7, with D unresolved. The germline CDR1 and CDR2 sequences are SGHTA and FQGNSA. Trimming took off 2 bases at V and 2 bases at J, with 10 bases between the two ends. The CDR3 totals 14 residues. The CDR3 spells CASSLSPATYEQYV. CDR3 in DNA: TGTGCCAGCAGCTTATCACCGGCTACCTACGAGCAGTACGTC.

CDR3 DNA sequence: TGTGCCAGCAGCTTAGTGGTGTACCAAGAGACCCAGTACTTC. Encoded protein: CASSLVVYQETQYF. The rearrangement joins TRBV7-2 to TRBJ2-5; D is ambiguous. CDR1 is SGHTA, CDR2 FQGNSA, per germline. CDR3 length equals 14 residues. Trimming pared 1 base from V and 0 bases from J, leaving 6 bases between. The full variable domain, completed using reference TRBV7-2 and TRBJ2-5, is GAGVSQSPSNKVTEKGKDVELRCDPISGHTALYWYRQSLGQGLEFLIYFQGNSAPDKSGLPSDRFSAERTGGSVSTLTIQRTQQEDSAVYLCASSLVVYQETQYFGPGTRLLVL.

The chain uses TRBV6-5 and TRBJ1-2; TRBD1 is a possible D gene (5 bases). CDR1 is MNHEY and CDR2 is SVGAGI in the germline V gene. V gave up 7 bases and J gave up 7 bases, with 16 bases separating them. This CDR3 has 13 residues. The CDR3 coding sequence is TGTGCCAGCACCCGGGAGGGGTCCCGTGGCTACACCTTC. It encodes CASTREGSRGYTF.

Details on this clone: A read error may produce the germline difference seen at one junction end. The chain links TRBV14 to TRBJ2-5, with D perhaps TRBD1 or TRBD2 (5 bases each). The length of the CDR3 is 12 residues. In germline, CDR1 is SGHDN, CDR2 FVKESK. The CDR3: CASSQVRGRLNF. The CDR3 nucleotides read TGTGCCAGCAGCCAAGTCCGGGGCAGGTTAAACTTC.

The chain combines TRBV7-9 with TRBJ1-6; D is unclear. This CDR3 is built from 12 residues. Deletions cut 5 bases from V and 10 bases from J, with 9 bases between. From germline, CDR1 is SEHNR and CDR2 FQNEAQ (reference sequence). CDR3: CASSPVKSPLHF. The CDR3 DNA is TGTGCCAGCAGCCCCGTAAAATCACCCCTCCACTTT. The complete variable domain, with remaining parts taken from reference TRBV7-9 and TRBJ1-6, reads DTGVSQNPRHKITKRGQNVTFRCDPISEHNRLYWYRQTLGQGPEFLTYFQNEAQLEKSRLLSDRFSAERPKGSFSTLEIQRTEQGDSAMYLCASSPVKSPLHFGNGTRLTVT.

The rearrangement links TRBV4-1 to TRBJ1-5; D not certain. The V and J ends lost 1 base and 6 bases respectively, with 13 bases between them. Germline V lookup: CDR1 MGHRA, CDR2 YSYEKL. The CDR3 is 15 residues long. The CDR3 loop reads CASSQVQLSAQPQHF. The CDR3 coding sequence is TGCGCCAGCAGCCAAGTCCAACTGTCCGCTCAGCCCCAGCATTTT.

The gene calls are TRBV5-6 and TRBJ1-2, with D hard to call. With 5 bases removed from V and 6 bases from J, the gap between germline ends came to 11 bases. The CDR3 is 12 residues long. Germline lookup yields CDR1 SGHDT and CDR2 YYEEEE. CDR3 amino acids: CASSWGFDGYTF. CDR3 bases: TGTGCCAGCAGTTGGGGTTTCGATGGCTACACCTTC.

The chain is built from TRBV28 and TRBJ1-5, with D possibly TRBD1 on 6 matching bases. In germline, CDR1 is MDHEN, CDR2 SYDVKM. V was trimmed by 7 bases and J by 4 bases, leaving 14 bases between them. CDR3 length: 14 residues. CDR3: CASTTGTQNQPQHF. In DNA, the CDR3 is TGTGCCAGCACCACCGGGACACAAAATCAGCCCCAGCATTTT.

This chain uses TRBV18 with TRBJ2-1; 9 bases map to TRBD2. The CDR3 spans 15 residues. Germline CDR1 and CDR2: KGHSH and LQKENI. V shed 2 bases, J shed 6 bases, and the junction held 5 bases outside the gene matches. This CDR3 reads CASSPVAGGLNEQFF. CDR3 in DNA: TGTGCCAGCTCACCAGTGGCGGGGGGGCTCAATGAGCAGTTCTTC. The entire variable domain, with the rest obtained from reference TRBV18 and TRBJ2-1, is as follows: NAGVMQNPRHLVRRRGQEARLRCSPMKGHSHVYWYRQLPEEGLKFMVYLQKENIIDESGMPKERFSAEFPKEGPSILRIQQVVRGDSAAYFCASSPVAGGLNEQFFGPGTRLTVL.

The chain carries TRBV6-1 and TRBJ2-7; D call uncertain. Germline V lookup: CDR1 MNHNS, CDR2 SASEGT. The CDR3 extends over 12 amino acids. With 6 bases removed from V and 6 bases from J, the gap between germline ends came to 12 bases. As DNA, the CDR3 is TGTGCCAGCAGCGAAAGGGTGAGCGAGCAGTACGTC. Translated, it gives CASSERVSEQYV.

CDR3 DNA: TGTGCCTGGGGTCCCGCTAAGGTTGGCTACACCTTC. Protein: CAWGPAKVGYTF. The genes are TRBV30 and TRBJ1-2; D not certain. CDR3 length equals 12 residues. The germline V gene has CDR1 GTSNPN and CDR2 SVGIG (reference sequence). Trimming removed 5 bases at V and 7 bases at J, with 14 bases between.

The V call is TRBV14, the J call TRBJ2-3; the D is unclear. V shed 2 bases and J shed 4 bases, with 10 bases lying between them. There are 14 residues in the CDR3. CDR1 and CDR2 from the germline V gene are SGHDN and FVKESK. For the CDR3, the DNA is TGTGCCAGCAGCCAACTATGGTCTGCAGATACGCAGTATTTT. Protein product: CASSQLWSADTQYF.

This chain links TRBV18 with TRBJ1-2, with 9 nucleotides matching TRBD1. The CDR3 extends over 15 amino acids. CDR1 and CDR2 (germline): KGHSH, LQKENI. Trimming cost V 4 bases and J 7 bases; bases outside gene matches: 10. The CDR3 protein is CASSQTGQGSIGYTF. CDR3 nucleotides: TGTGCCAGCTCACAAACGGGACAGGGATCCATTGGCTACACCTTC.

The rearrangement uses TRBV11-2 and TRBJ1-1, with D unclear. The CDR3 contains 11 residues. V lost 2 bases and J 2 bases, leaving 0 bases between the germline ends. The germline V gene has CDR1 SGHAT and CDR2 FQNNGV. CDR3 nucleotide sequence: TGTGCCAGCAGCTTAAACACTGAAGCTTTCTTT. Amino acid sequence: CASSLNTEAFF.

This clone was found once. The chain is built from TRBV7-9 and TRBJ2-1; 11 bases fit TRBD1. The CDR3 loop spans 15 amino acids. Looked up from germline, CDR1 is SEHNR and CDR2 is FQNEAQ (reference sequence). Losses at the gene ends were 5 bases for V and 4 bases for J; bases not matched to a gene: 4. CDR3 bases: TGTGCCAGCAGCCCGGGACAGGGGGTATACAATGAGCAGTTCTTC. Translating gives CASSPGQGVYNEQFF.

V gene TRBV5-4 combines with J gene TRBJ2-1; 9 nucleotides agree with TRBD1. The CDR3 covers 15 residues. With 2 bases clipped from V and 3 bases from J, the junction kept 3 bases outside the gene matches. The germline V gene encodes CDR1 SGHNT and CDR2 YYREEE (reference sequence). The CDR3 DNA reads TGTGCCAGCAGCTTCACAGGGGGCGGCTACAATGAGCAGTTCTTC. Translating gives CASSFTGGGYNEQFF. Looking up the rest from reference TRBV5-4 and TRBJ2-1 gives the full variable domain: ETGVTQSPTHLIKTRGQQVTLRCSSQSGHNTVSWYQQALGQGPQFIFQYYREEENGRGNFPPRFSGLQFPNYSSELNVNALELDDSALYLCASSFTGGGYNEQFFGPGTRLTVL.

The rearrangement links TRBV6-4 to TRBJ1-1; 7 nucleotides line up with TRBD1. In germline, CDR1 is MRHNA, CDR2 SNTAGT. The CDR3 is 14 amino acids. The junction had 5 bases not matched to a gene; V was cut back by 6 bases and J by 1 base. The CDR3 sequence is CASRDRQGNTEAFF. In nucleotides, the CDR3 is TGTGCCAGCAGAGATCGACAGGGGAACACTGAAGCTTTCTTT.

V gene TRBV29-1 combines with J gene TRBJ2-3; TRBD2 is a possible D gene (6 bases). This CDR3 has 13 amino acids. Trimming shortened V by 6 bases and J by 1 base, and 11 bases separated the two germline ends. The germline CDR1 and CDR2 sequences are SQVTM and ANQGSEA. The CDR3 nucleotides read TGCAGCGTCGCCGGGACTGGCACAGATACGCAGTATTTT. The encoded protein is CSVAGTGTDTQYF.

The chain combines TRBV10-3 with TRBJ2-7; 8 bases are a match to TRBD1. CDR1 ENHRY and CDR2 SYGVKD come from the germline V gene. The length of the CDR3 is 12 residues. Germline trimming cut 11 bases from V and 5 bases from J; bases unmatched to any gene: 8. CDR3 in amino acids: CASGQGNHEQYF. The CDR3 DNA reads TGTGCCTCTGGACAGGGCAACCACGAGCAGTACTTC.

The V and J genes are TRBV2 and TRBJ1-5; D may be TRBD1 (5 bases). Between the trimmed V and J ends, which lost 3 bases and 3 bases, there was a span of 18 bases. This CDR3 has 17 amino acids. Germline V lookup: CDR1 SNHLY, CDR2 FYNNEI. CDR3 in DNA: TGTGCCAGCAGTGACAAAGGCCCAGGGTATACCAATCAGCCCCAGCATTTT. It encodes CASSDKGPGYTNQPQHF.

The V gene is TRBV6-1, the J gene TRBJ2-7; D not certain. The germline V gene has CDR1 MNHNS and CDR2 SASEGT. Trimming took off 3 bases at V and 2 bases at J, with 8 bases between the two ends. This CDR3 is built from 13 residues. Written as DNA, the CDR3 is TGTGCCAGCAGTGATAACAGAGCCTACGAGCAGTACGTC. This translates into CASSDNRAYEQYV.

The V gene is TRBV7-9, the J gene TRBJ2-7, with D perhaps TRBD2 (6 bases). The CDR3 is 13 amino acids. V was trimmed by 5 bases and J by 8 bases, leaving 16 bases between them. Germline CDR1 is SEHNR and CDR2 is FQNEAQ (reference sequence). DNA of the CDR3: TGTGCCAGCAGCGAACCAGGGAGGCCACAGCAGTACGTC. As protein: CASSEPGRPQQYV.

This chain links TRBV30 with TRBJ1-6; D remains ambiguous. The CDR3 runs 14 residues. Germline values: CDR1 GTSNPN, CDR2 SVGIG (reference sequence). Deletions cut 0 bases from V and 11 bases from J, with 14 bases between. CDR3 protein: CAWSVDRQTTPLHF. The CDR3 DNA reads as TGTGCCTGGAGTGTGGACCGCCAAACTACACCCCTCCACTTT.

The chain links TRBV18 to TRBJ1-1; 8 bases fit TRBD1. The V gene's germline CDR1 is KGHSH and CDR2 LQKENI. Trimming at V came to 5 bases and at J to 1 base, leaving 6 bases not matched to a gene. The CDR3 consists of 15 residues. The CDR3 spells CASSITGTGNTEAFF. CDR3 coding DNA: TGTGCCAGCTCAATCACCGGGACAGGGAACACTGAAGCTTTCTTT.

This chain joins TRBV11-2 and TRBJ1-1; maybe TRBD1 (5 bases). CDR1 is SGHAT and CDR2 is FQNNGV in the germline V gene. The ends were cut back, 4 bases at V and 5 bases at J, with 14 bases in the middle. The CDR3 extends over 14 amino acids. CDR3 region: CASSSVQRGTEAFF. DNA for the CDR3: TGTGCCAGCAGCTCTGTTCAGAGGGGAACTGAAGCTTTCTTT.

The CDR3 nucleotides read TGTGCCAGCAGCCCACGACTGGGCTATGGCTACACCTTC. It yields the protein CASSPRLGYGYTF. The chain has TRBV9 and TRBJ1-2, with D uncertain. The CDR3 has 13 residues. Trimming stripped 4 bases from V and 4 bases from J, with 11 bases between. Per the germline V gene, CDR1 is SGDLS and CDR2 is YYNGEE.

V and J are TRBV5-1 and TRBJ1-4; 7 positions match TRBD1. This CDR3 is 13 amino acids long. With V trimmed by 4 bases and J by 7 bases, 4 bases remained unmatched. CDR1 and CDR2 from the germline V gene are SGHRS and YFSETQ. The CDR3 DNA reads TGCGCCAGCAGCGAGCGGACAGGTGAAAAACTGTTTTTT. It codes for CASSERTGEKLFF.